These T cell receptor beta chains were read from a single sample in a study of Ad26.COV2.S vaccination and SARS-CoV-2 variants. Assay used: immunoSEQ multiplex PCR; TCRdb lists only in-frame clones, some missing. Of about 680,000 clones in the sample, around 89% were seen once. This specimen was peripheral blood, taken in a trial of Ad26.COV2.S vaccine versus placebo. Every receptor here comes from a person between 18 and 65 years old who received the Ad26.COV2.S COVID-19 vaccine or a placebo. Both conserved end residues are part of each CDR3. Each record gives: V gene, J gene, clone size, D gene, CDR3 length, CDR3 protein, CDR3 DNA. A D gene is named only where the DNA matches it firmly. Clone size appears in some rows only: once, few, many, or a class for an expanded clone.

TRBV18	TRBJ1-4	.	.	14	CASSPDPEGEKLFF	TGTGCCAGCTCACCGGACCCAGAAGGGGAAAAACTGTTTTTT
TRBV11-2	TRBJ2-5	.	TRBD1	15	CASINRDREWETQYF	TGTGCCAGCATCAACCGGGACAGGGAATGGGAGACCCAGTACTTC
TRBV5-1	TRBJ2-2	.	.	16	CASSFLASPNTGELFF	TGCGCCAGCAGCTTCTTAGCCAGTCCGAACACCGGGGAGCTGTTTTTT
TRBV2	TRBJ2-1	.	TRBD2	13	CARSGREGNEQFF	TGTGCCAGGAGCGGGAGGGAGGGCAATGAGCAGTTCTTC
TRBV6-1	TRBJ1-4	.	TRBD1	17	CASSASGTGITNEKLFF	TGTGCCAGCAGTGCCTCCGGGACAGGGATAACTAATGAAAAACTGTTTTTT
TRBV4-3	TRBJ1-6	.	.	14	CASSLQQGNSPLHF	TGCGCCAGCAGCCTCCAACAGGGTAACTCACCCCTCCACTTT
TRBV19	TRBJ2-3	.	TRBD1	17	CASSIPGTGLGRDTQYF	TGTGCCAGTAGTATACCCGGGACAGGGCTGGGTCGGGATACGCAGTATTTT
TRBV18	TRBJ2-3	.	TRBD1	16	CASSPLQGAQTDTQYF	TGTGCCAGCTCACCATTACAGGGGGCTCAAACAGATACGCAGTATTTT
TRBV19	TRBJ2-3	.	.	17	CASSIGGGGQSQDTQYF	TGTGCCAGTAGTATAGGAGGGGGGGGACAGTCTCAGGATACGCAGTATTTT
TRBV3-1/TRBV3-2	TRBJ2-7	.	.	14	CASSLGLPSYEQYF	TGTGCCAGCAGCCTAGGACTCCCATCCTACGAGCAGTACTTC
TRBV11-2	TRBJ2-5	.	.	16	CASSSGRGGLGETQYF	TGTGCCAGCAGCTCAGGGCGCGGGGGCCTCGGGGAGACCCAGTACTTC
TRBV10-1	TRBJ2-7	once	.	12	CASTSSRGEQYF	TGCGCCAGCACCTCCTCCCGGGGGGAGCAGTACTTC
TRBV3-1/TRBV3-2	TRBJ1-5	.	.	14	CASSLDYSNQPQHF	TGTGCCTCATCCCTGGATTATAGCAATCAGCCCCAGCATTTT
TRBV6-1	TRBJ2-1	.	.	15	CASSEGWQASNEQFF	TGTGCCAGCAGTGAAGGATGGCAGGCCAGCAATGAGCAGTTCTTC
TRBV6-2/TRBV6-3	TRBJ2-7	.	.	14	CASSYSKGPYEQYF	TGTGCCAGCAGTTACTCGAAGGGCCCCTACGAGCAGTACTTC
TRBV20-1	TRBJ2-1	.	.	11	CSARRLGLRFF	TGCAGTGCTAGAAGGTTGGGGCTTCGGTTCTTC
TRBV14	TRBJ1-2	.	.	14	CASSQDSSSGGYTF	TGTGCCAGCAGCCAAGATTCGAGTTCAGGTGGCTACACCTTC
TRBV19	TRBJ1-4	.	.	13	CAAHGGTNEKLFF	TGTGCCGCACACGGGGGAACTAATGAAAAACTGTTTTTT
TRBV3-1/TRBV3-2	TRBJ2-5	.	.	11	CASSQSSTLYF	TGTGCCAGCAGCCAGAGCTCAACCCTGTACTTC
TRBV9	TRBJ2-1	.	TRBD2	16	CASSSSLAGGLNEQFF	TGTGCCAGCAGCTCGTCCCTAGCGGGTGGGCTCAATGAGCAGTTCTTC
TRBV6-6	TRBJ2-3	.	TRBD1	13	CASQITGDDTQYF	TGTGCCAGCCAAATTACAGGGGACGATACGCAGTATTTT
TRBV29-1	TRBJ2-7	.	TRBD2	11	CSGREGYEQYF	TGCAGTGGAAGGGAGGGGTACGAGCAGTACTTC
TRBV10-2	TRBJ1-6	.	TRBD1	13	CASRDRENSPLHF	TGCGCCAGCCGGGACAGGGAGAATTCACCCCTCCACTTT
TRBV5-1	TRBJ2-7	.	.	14	CASSLEGQNYEQYF	TGCGCCAGCAGCTTGGAGGGACAAAACTACGAGCAGTACTTC
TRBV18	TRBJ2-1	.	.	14	CASSPGNLGTEQFF	TGTGCCAGCTCACCGGGTAATTTGGGGACAGAGCAGTTCTTC
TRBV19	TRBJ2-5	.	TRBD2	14	CASSLLAGSETQYF	TGTGCCAGTAGTCTCCTAGCGGGATCAGAGACCCAGTACTTC
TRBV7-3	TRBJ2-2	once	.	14	CASSQNPNTGELFF	TGTGCCAGCAGCCAAAACCCGAACACCGGGGAGCTGTTTTTT
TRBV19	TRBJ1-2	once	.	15	CASSGDPWVNYGYTF	TGTGCCAGTAGTGGGGACCCTTGGGTTAACTATGGCTACACCTTC
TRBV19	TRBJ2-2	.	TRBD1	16	CASHNQDRGFTGELFF	TGTGCCAGTCACAACCAGGACAGGGGGTTCACCGGGGAGCTGTTTTTT
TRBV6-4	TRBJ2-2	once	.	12	CASGGGTGELFF	TGTGCCAGCGGAGGAGGGACCGGGGAGCTGTTTTTT
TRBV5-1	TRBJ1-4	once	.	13	CASSLLGREKLFF	TGCGCCAGCAGCTTGCTCGGTCGGGAAAAACTGTTTTTT
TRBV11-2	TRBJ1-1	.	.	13	CASSLGENTEAFF	TGTGCCAGCAGCTTAGGCGAGAACACTGAAGCTTTCTTT
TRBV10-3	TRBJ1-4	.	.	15	CAISESGDAWEKLFF	TGTGCCATCAGTGAGTCTGGGGATGCGTGGGAAAAACTGTTTTTT
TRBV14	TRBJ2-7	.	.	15	CASSQDNGFSYEQYF	TGTGCCAGCAGCCAAGATAACGGGTTTTCCTACGAGCAGTACTTC
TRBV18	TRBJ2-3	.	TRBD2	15	CASSPVAGVGDTQYF	TGTGCCAGCTCACCGGTAGCGGGAGTGGGAGATACGCAGTATTTT
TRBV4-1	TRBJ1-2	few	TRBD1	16	CASSLLQGAWGEGYTF	TGCGCCAGCAGCCTCCTCCAGGGGGCTTGGGGAGAGGGCTACACCTTC
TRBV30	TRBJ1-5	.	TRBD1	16	CAWSDRQGYGNQPQHF	TGTGCCTGGAGTGACAGACAGGGGTATGGCAATCAGCCCCAGCATTTT
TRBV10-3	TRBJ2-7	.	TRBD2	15	CAISEKPGGEYEQYF	TGTGCCATCAGTGAGAAGCCGGGAGGAGAGTACGAGCAGTACTTC
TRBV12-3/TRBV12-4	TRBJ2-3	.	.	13	CASSDTGTDTQYF	TGTGCCAGCAGTGATACCGGAACAGATACGCAGTATTTT
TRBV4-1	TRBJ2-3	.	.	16	CASSLHHRSVPDTQYF	TGCGCCAGCAGCCTACATCACAGGTCCGTCCCAGATACGCAGTATTTT
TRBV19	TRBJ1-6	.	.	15	CASSIWTPYNSPLHF	TGTGCCAGTAGTATCTGGACACCTTATAATTCACCCCTCCACTTT
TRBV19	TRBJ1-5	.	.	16	CASSWGGQNGNQPQHF	TGTGCCAGTAGTTGGGGAGGACAAAACGGCAATCAGCCCCAGCATTTT
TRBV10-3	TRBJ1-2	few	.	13	CAISEPGDYGYTF	TGTGCCATCAGTGAACCTGGGGACTATGGCTACACCTTC
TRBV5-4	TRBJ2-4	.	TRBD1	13	CASGLDRKNIQYF	TGTGCCAGCGGTTTGGACAGGAAAAACATTCAGTACTTC
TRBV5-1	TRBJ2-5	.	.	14	CASSLEASQETQYF	TGCGCCAGCAGCTTGGAGGCCAGCCAAGAGACCCAGTACTTC
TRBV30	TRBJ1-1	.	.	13	CAWARQKNTEAFF	TGTGCCTGGGCGCGACAGAAGAACACTGAAGCTTTCTTT
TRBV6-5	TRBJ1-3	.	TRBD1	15	CASSRQGMGGNTIYF	TGTGCCAGCAGTCGACAGGGGATGGGAGGAAACACCATATATTTT
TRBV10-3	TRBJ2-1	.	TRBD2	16	CAISSGGSGRSNEQFF	TGTGCCATCAGCTCGGGGGGGAGCGGGAGAAGCAATGAGCAGTTCTTC
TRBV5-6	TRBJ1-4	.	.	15	CASTAPGAGVEKLFF	TGTGCCAGCACCGCGCCGGGTGCGGGAGTCGAAAAACTGTTTTTT
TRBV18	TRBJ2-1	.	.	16	CASSPPGLSRHNEQFF	TGTGCCAGCTCACCTCCGGGACTCTCCCGCCACAATGAGCAGTTCTTC
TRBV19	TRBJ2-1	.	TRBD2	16	CASSLFELAGGNEQFF	TGTGCCAGTAGTCTTTTTGAACTAGCGGGGGGCAATGAGCAGTTCTTC